A single sample gave rise to the 12 T cell receptor beta chains below, sequenced in a study of CD8 T cells in ankylosing spondylitis. TCRdb recomputed calls from the 5' RACE reads with MiXCR, one row per CDR3 protein. The sample carries about 360,000 distinct CDR3 sequences, 20% recorded once. The sequenced sample was blood, either unsorted or a sorted T cell fraction (not recorded which). Every receptor here comes from a male donor with ankylosing spondylitis or in good health (not recorded which).

CDR3 in amino acids: CASSYSDKETQYF. The CDR3 DNA is TGTGCCAGCAGTTACTCGGACAAAGAGACCCAGTACTTC. This sequence joins TRBV6-5 and TRBJ2-5; TRBD1 is a possible D gene (5 bases). The germline gives CDR1 MNHEY, CDR2 SVGAGI. V lost 0 bases and J 3 bases, leaving 5 bases between the germline ends. The CDR3 consists of 13 residues.

This clonotype was seen more than once but under ten times. V gene TRBV20-1 combines with J gene TRBJ1-2; no firm D call. CDR3 length equals 13 residues. V lost 5 bases to trimming and J lost 2 bases, with 12 bases between them. Per germline, CDR1 DFQATT and CDR2 SNEGSKA (reference sequence). The CDR3 here is CSAVPGPNYGYTF. CDR3 sequence (DNA): TGCAGTGCTGTGCCCGGGCCCAACTATGGCTACACCTTC.

The chain employs TRBV28 and TRBJ2-7; TRBD2 is a possible D gene (7 bases). Trimming stripped 8 bases from V and 2 bases from J, with 10 bases between. This CDR3 spans 12 amino acids. Germline V gene sequence: CDR1 MDHEN, CDR2 SYDVKM. In DNA form, the CDR3 reads TGTGCCAGCGCCGGGGGGCCCTACGAGCAGTACTTC. As protein: CASAGGPYEQYF. Looking up the rest from reference TRBV28 and TRBJ2-7 gives the full variable domain: DVKVTQSSRYLVKRTGEKVFLECVQDMDHENMFWYRQDPGLGLRLIYFSYDVKMKEKGDIPEGYSVSREKKERFSLILESASTNQTSMYLCASAGGPYEQYFGPGTRLTVT.

The chain links TRBV18 to TRBJ2-5, with D perhaps TRBD1 (6 bases). This CDR3 has 13 residues. The V end was cut by 8 bases, the J end by 3 bases, with 13 bases between. Germline V CDR1 and CDR2: KGHSH, LQKENI. Written as DNA, the CDR3 is TGTGCCAGCAGGAAACAGGGCGAAGAGACCCAGTACTTC. It is translated as CASRKQGEETQYF.

The rearrangement joins TRBV2 to TRBJ2-5, with a possible D match to TRBD2 (5 bases). V lost 8 bases to trimming and J lost 5 bases, with 15 bases between them. Looked up from germline, CDR1 is SNHLY and CDR2 is FYNNEI. The CDR3 is made up of 13 amino acids. The CDR3 is CASDGLGVETQYF. The CDR3 region has the DNA TGTGCCAGCGATGGACTCGGAGTGGAGACCCAGTACTTC.

The sample holds many counts of this clonotype. This chain links TRBV7-6 with TRBJ1-3; 10 bases align to TRBD1. The germline CDR1 and CDR2 sequences are SGHVS and FNYEAQ. J lost 8 bases, V lost 5 bases, and 12 bases had no gene match. The CDR3 length is 16 residues. The CDR3 nucleotides read TGTGCCAGCAGCGCAAGAGGGGGACAGGGGTTAGACACCATATATTTT. Amino acid sequence: CASSARGGQGLDTIYF.

This clonotype has a handful of counts. The chain uses TRBV10-3 and TRBJ2-3; the D gene could be TRBD1 or TRBD2 (6 bases each). The germline gives CDR1 ENHRY, CDR2 SYGVKD. The CDR3 is made up of 14 amino acids. V lost 9 bases and J lost 0, with 13 bases in between. The CDR3 DNA follows: TGTGCCATTTCCGGGGGCCTCAGCACAGATACGCAGTATTTT. Translation: CAISGGLSTDTQYF.

The genes are TRBV12-3 or TRBV12-4 and TRBJ2-5; D may be TRBD2 (6 bases). V was trimmed by 5 bases and J by 5 bases, leaving 21 bases between them. The CDR3 sequence is 16 residues long. The CDR3 coding sequence is TGTGCCAGCAGTCCTGCGGAGGGGCCCAGCGGGGAGACCCAGTACTTC. Translating gives CASSPAEGPSGETQYF.

This clonotype showed up just a few times. The chain has TRBV4-1 and TRBJ2-7; 10 nucleotides agree with TRBD1. After removal of 5 bases from V and 3 bases from J, the junction contained 10 bases not matched to a gene. CDR3 size: 16 residues. Per germline, CDR1 MGHRA and CDR2 YSYEKL. The CDR3 is CASSGPGTGDLYEQYF. The DNA of the CDR3 is TGCGCCAGCAGCGGGCCCGGGACAGGGGATCTCTACGAGCAGTACTTC.

The gene calls are TRBV20-1 and TRBJ2-7; 7 bases align to TRBD2. The CDR3 loop spans 13 amino acids. CDR1 and CDR2 from the germline V gene are DFQATT and SNEGSKA (reference sequence). V dropped 4 bases and J dropped 2; count of bases not matched to a gene: 5. This CDR3 reads CSATGGRAYEQYF. Written as DNA, the CDR3 is TGCAGTGCTACGGGGGGTAGGGCCTACGAGCAGTACTTC.

This clonotype was counted between two and nine times. This chain uses TRBV7-9 with TRBJ2-1; TRBD1 agrees at 11 bases. CDR1 and CDR2 from the germline V gene are SEHNR and FQNEAQ (reference sequence). The J segment lost 10 bases and the V segment lost 5 bases, leaving 16 bases of the junction unmatched. CDR3 length equals 17 residues. CDR3 sequence: CASSPRGQGDPFREQFF. DNA for the CDR3: TGTGCCAGCAGCCCACGGGGACAGGGGGACCCCTTCAGGGAGCAGTTCTTC.

This clonotype was seen more than once but under ten times. The rearrangement uses TRBV6-4 and TRBJ2-1; possibly TRBD2 for D (5 bases). V was trimmed by 2 bases and J by 3 bases, leaving 5 bases between them. The germline V gene has CDR1 MRHNA and CDR2 SNTAGT. The CDR3 runs 13 residues. CDR3 DNA: TGTGCCAGCAGTGACCGGGACTACAATGAGCAGTTCTTC. This codes for CASSDRDYNEQFF.